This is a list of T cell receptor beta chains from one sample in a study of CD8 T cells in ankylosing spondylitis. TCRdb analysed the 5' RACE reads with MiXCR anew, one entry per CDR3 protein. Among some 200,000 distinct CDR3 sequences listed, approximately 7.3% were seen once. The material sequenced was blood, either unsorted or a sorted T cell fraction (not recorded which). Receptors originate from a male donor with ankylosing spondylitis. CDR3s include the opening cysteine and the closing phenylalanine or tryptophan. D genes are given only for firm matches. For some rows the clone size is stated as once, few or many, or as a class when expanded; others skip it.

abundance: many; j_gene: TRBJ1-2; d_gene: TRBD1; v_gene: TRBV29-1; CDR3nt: TGCAGCGTTGAGAGGGACAGCACCTATGGCTACACCTTC; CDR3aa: CSVERDSTYGYTF
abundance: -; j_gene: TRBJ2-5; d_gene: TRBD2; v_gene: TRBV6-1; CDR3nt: TGTGCCAGCAGCCCCCGTGGGGGGGTCGGGACCCAGTACTTC; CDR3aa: CASSPRGGVGTQYF
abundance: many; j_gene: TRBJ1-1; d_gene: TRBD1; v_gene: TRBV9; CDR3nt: TGTGCCAGCAGTGCAACCGGACAGGAAAGAGAAGCTTTCTTT; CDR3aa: CASSATGQEREAFF
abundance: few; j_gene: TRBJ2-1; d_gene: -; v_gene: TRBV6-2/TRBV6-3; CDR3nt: TGTGCCAGCACCGACAGCCAGGGGGGTTACAATGAGCAGTTCTTC; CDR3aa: CASTDSQGGYNEQFF
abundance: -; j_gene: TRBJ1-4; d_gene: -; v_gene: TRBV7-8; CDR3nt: TGTGCCAGCAGCTTAATTGGGATACGGCCGACAGTACTGAAAGAAAAACTGTTTTTT; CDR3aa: CASSLIGIRPTVLKEKLFF
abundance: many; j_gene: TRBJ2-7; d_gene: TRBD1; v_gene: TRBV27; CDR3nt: TGTGCCAGCTGCACAGGGGTGAGCTACGAGCAGTACTTC; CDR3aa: CASCTGVSYEQYF
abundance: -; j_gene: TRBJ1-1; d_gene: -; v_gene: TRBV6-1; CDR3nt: TGTGCCAGCAGCCCCGGGACACGAGCACTGAACACTGAAGCTTTCTTT; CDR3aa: CASSPGTRALNTEAFF
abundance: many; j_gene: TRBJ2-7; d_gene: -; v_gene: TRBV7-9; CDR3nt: TGTGCCAGCAGCTTAGGCGTCGACGAGCAGTACTTC; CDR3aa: CASSLGVDEQYF
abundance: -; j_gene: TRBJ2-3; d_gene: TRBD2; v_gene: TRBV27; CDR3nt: TGTGCCAGCAGTTGGGCTAGCGGGGGCACAGATACGCAGTATTTT; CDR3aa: CASSWASGGTDTQYF
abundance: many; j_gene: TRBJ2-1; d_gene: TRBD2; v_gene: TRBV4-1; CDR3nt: TGCGCCAGCAGCCAATCAGTAGCGGGGCCCTTCGATGAGCAGTTCTTC; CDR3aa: CASSQSVAGPFDEQFF
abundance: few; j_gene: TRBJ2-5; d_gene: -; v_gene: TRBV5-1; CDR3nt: TGCGCCAGCAATCCGTTGATACCCTCCCCTCAAGAGACCCAGTACTTC; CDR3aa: CASNPLIPSPQETQYF
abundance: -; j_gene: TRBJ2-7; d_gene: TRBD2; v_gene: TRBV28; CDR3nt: TGTGCCATACGAGGGACTAGCGGAGGACCTTACGAGCAGTACTTC; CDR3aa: CAIRGTSGGPYEQYF
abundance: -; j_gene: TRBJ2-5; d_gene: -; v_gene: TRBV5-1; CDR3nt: TGCGCCAGCAGCTCTAACCCCTCTCCAGGTGCCAGGGTACAAGAGACCCAGTACTTC; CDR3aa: CASSSNPSPGARVQETQYF
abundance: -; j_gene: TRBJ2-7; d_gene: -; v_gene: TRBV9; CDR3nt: TGTGCCAGCAGCCCCCGCGGGACCAGCTCCTACGAGCAGTACTTC; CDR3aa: CASSPRGTSSYEQYF
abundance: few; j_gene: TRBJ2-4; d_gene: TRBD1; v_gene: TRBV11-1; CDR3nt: TGTGCCAGCAGCTTCGGACAGGGACCAAACATTCAGTACTTC; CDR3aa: CASSFGQGPNIQYF
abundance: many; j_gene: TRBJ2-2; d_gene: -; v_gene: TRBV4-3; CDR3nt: TGCGCCAGCAGCCAAGAGTCGGGTTGGTCCGGGGAGCTGTTTTTT; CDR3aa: CASSQESGWSGELFF
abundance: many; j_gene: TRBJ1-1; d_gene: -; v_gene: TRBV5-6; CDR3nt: TGTGCCAGCAGCTTGTGGGGCGGAACTGAAGCTTTCTTT; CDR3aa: CASSLWGGTEAFF